This T cell receptor beta chain was found in a study of CD8 T cells in Susac syndrome. Overall study findings and caveats: The study recognized that the number of individuals in its TCR sequencing and HLA analysis was relatively small.

The patients serving as multiple sclerosis controls were treatment-naive. They had stable or active relapsing-remitting disease and fulfilled revised McDonald criteria. It was with random hexamers that about 0.45 to 1 ug RNA was reverse transcribed. TCRdb recomputed calls from the immunoSEQ multiplex PCR reads with MiXCR, one row per CDR3 protein. The table has under 200,000 distinct CDR3 sequences, 85% to 95% seen once. With respect to this clonotype: Its specificity is not known.

The V end lost 7 bases, the J end lost 5 bases, and 8 bases lay between the germline ends. In germline, CDR1 is LNHDA, CDR2 SQIVND (reference sequence). This CDR3 spans 11 amino acids. The sample comprised CD8+ T cells from PBMCs. The TCR comes from a human donor with multiple sclerosis. The chain has TRBV19 and TRBJ1-1; D is unclear. The CDR3 region is CASKIGTEAFF. The CDR3 DNA sequence: TGTGCCAGTAAGATCGGGACTGAAGCTTTCTTT.